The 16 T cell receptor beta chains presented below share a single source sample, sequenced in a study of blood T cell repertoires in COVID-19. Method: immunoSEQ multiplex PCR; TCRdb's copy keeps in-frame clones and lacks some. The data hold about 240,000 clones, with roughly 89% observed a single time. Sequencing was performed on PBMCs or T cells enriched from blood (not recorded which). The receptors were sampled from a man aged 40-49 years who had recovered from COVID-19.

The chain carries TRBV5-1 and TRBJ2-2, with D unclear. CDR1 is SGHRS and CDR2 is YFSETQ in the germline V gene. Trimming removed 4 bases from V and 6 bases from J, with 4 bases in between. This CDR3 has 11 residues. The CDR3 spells CASSLPGELFF. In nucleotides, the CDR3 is TGCGCCAGCAGCCTTCCCGGGGAGCTGTTTTTT. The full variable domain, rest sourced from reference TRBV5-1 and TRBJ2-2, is KAGVTQTPRYLIKTRGQQVTLSCSPISGHRSVSWYQQTPGQGLQFLFEYFSETQRNKGNFPGRFSGRQFSNSRSEMNVSTLELGDSALYLCASSLPGELFFGEGSRLTVL.

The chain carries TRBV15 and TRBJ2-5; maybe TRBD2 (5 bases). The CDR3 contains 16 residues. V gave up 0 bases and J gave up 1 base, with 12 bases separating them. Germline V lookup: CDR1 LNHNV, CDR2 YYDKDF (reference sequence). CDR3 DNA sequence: TGTGCCACCAGCAGAGATCCCAGCGGAGGCCAAGAGACCCAGTACTTC. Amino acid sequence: CATSRDPSGGQETQYF.

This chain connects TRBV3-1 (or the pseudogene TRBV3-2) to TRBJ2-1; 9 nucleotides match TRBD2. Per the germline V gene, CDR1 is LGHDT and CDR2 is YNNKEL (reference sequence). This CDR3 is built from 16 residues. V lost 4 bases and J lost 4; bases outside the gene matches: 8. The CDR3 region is CASSLSLAGAYNEQFF. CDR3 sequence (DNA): TGTGCCAGCAGCCTATCCTTAGCGGGGGCTTACAATGAGCAGTTCTTC.

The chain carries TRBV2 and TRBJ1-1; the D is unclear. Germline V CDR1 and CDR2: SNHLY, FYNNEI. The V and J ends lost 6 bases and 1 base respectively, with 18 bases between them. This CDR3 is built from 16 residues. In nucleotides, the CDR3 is TGTGCCAGCAGCCTAGACCCGAGGAGCCGGAACACTGAAGCTTTCTTT. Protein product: CASSLDPRSRNTEAFF.

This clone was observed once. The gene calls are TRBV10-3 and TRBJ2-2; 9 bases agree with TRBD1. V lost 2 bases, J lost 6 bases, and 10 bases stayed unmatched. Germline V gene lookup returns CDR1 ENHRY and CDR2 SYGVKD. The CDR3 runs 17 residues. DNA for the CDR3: TGTGCCATCAGTGAGCCCACTTACGGACAGGGGTCCGGGGAGCTGTTTTTT. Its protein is CAISEPTYGQGSGELFF.

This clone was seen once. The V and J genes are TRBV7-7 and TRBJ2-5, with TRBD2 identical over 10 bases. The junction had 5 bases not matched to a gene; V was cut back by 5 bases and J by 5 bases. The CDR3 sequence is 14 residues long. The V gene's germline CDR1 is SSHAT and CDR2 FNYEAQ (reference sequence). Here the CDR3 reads CASSVGLASETQYF. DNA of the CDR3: TGTGCCAGCAGCGTGGGACTAGCGAGCGAGACCCAGTACTTC.

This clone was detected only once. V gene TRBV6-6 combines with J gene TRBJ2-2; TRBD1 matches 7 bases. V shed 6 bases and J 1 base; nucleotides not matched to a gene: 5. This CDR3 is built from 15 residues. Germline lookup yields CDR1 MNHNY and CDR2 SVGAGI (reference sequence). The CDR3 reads CASRDRRENTGELFF. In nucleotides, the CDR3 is TGTGCCAGCAGGGACAGGAGAGAGAACACCGGGGAGCTGTTTTTT.

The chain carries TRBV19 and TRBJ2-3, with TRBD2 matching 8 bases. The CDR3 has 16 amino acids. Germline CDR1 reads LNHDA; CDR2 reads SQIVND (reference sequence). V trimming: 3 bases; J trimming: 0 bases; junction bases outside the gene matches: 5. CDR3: CASSIAPSGSTDTQYF. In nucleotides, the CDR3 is TGTGCCAGTAGTATTGCGCCTAGCGGGAGCACAGATACGCAGTATTTT.

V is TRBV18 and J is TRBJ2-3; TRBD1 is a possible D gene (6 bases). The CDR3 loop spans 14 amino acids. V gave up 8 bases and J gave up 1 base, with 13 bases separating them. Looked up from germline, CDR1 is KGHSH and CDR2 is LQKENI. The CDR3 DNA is TGTGCCAGCGAGGGGGTTGGCGGCACAGATACGCAGTATTTT. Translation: CASEGVGGTDTQYF.

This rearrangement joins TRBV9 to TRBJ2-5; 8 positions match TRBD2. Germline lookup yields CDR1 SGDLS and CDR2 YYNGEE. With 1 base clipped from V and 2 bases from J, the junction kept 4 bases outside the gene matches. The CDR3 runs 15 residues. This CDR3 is CASSVRAGGQETQYF. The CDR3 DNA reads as TGTGCCAGCAGCGTAAGGGCGGGGGGTCAAGAGACCCAGTACTTC.

For the CDR3, the DNA is TGCGCCAGCAGCCAAGAACTGTCCGGGGGGGGGTCAGATACGCAGTATTTT. This gives the protein CASSQELSGGGSDTQYF. The chain carries TRBV4-1 and TRBJ2-3; 8 bases are a match to TRBD2. V lost 0 bases, J lost 4 bases, and 9 bases stayed unmatched. The germline CDR1 and CDR2 sequences are MGHRA and YSYEKL. The CDR3 length is 17 residues.

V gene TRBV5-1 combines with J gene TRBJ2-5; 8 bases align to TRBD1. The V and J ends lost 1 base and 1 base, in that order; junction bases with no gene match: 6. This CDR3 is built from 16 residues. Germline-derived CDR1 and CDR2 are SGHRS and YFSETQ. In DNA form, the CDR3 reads TGCGCCAGCAGCTTGCACGACAGGGGACTCCAAGAGACCCAGTACTTC. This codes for CASSLHDRGLQETQYF.

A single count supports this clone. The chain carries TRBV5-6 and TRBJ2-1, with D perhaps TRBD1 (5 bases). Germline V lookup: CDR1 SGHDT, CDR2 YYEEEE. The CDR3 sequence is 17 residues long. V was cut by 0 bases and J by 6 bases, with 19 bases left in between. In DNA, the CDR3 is TGTGCCAGCAGCTTGGCCTTGGGCAGCAACAGGATCAATGAGCAGTTCTTC. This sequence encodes CASSLALGSNRINEQFF.

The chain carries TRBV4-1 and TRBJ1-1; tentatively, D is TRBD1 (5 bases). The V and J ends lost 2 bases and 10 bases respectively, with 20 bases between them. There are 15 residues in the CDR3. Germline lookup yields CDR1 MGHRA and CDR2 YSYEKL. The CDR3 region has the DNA TGCGCCAGCAGCCAATCTGCCGCAGGGTCGGTAGGAGCTTTCTTT. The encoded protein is CASSQSAAGSVGAFF.

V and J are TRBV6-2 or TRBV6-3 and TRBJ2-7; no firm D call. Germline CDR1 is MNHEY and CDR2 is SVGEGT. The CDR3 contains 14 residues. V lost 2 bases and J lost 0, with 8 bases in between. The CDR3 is CASSYQAASYEQYF. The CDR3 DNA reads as TGTGCCAGCAGTTACCAGGCAGCCTCCTACGAGCAGTACTTC.

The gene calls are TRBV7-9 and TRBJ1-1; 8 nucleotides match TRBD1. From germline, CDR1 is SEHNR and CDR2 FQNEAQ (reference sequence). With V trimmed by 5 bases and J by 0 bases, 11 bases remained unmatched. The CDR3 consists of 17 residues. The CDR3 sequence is CASSTNKDRVMNTEAFF. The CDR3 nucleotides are TGTGCCAGCAGCACCAACAAGGACAGGGTCATGAACACTGAAGCTTTCTTT.